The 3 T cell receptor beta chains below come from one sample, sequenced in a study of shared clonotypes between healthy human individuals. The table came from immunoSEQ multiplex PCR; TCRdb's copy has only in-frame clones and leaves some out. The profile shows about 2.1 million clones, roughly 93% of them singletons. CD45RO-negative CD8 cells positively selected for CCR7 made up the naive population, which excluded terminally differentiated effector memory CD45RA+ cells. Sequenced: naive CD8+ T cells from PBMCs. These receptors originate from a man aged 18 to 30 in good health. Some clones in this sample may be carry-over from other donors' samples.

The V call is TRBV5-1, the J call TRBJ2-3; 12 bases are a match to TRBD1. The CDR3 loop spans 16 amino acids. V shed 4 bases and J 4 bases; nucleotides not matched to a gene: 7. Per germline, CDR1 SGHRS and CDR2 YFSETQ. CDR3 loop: CASSTAGQGAPDTQYF. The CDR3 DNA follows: TGCGCCAGCAGCACCGCGGGACAGGGGGCACCAGATACGCAGTATTTT.

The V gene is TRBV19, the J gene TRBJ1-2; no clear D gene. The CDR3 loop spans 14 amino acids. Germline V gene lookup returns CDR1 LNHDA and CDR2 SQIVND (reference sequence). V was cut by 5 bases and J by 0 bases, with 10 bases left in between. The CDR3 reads CASSARSANYGYTF. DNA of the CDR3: TGTGCCAGTAGTGCGCGGTCGGCTAACTATGGCTACACCTTC. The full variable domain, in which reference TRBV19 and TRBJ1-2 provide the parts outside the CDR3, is DGGITQSPKYLFRKEGQNVTLSCEQNLNHDAMYWYRQDPGQGLRLIYYSQIVNDFQKGDIAEGYSVSREKKESFPLTVTSAQKNPTAFYLCASSARSANYGYTFGSGTRLTVV.

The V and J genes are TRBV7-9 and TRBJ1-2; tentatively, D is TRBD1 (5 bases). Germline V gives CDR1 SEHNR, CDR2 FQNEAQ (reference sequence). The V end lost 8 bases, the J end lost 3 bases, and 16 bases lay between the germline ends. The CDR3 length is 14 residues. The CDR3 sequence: CASGPRDGDYGYTF. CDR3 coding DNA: TGTGCCAGCGGACCCCGGGACGGAGACTATGGCTACACCTTC.